The 29 T cell receptor beta chains below all came from one sample that was sequenced in a study of cytomegalovirus exposure and HLA in healthy donors. PCR involved 60 Vbeta and 13 Jbeta primers. TCRdb's copy holds only in-frame clones and misses some; the assay was immunoSEQ multiplex PCR. The repertoire holds approximately 220,000 clones, with roughly 80% as singletons. Sequencing was done on a sample of PBMCs. These receptors originate from a man aged 35-49 years in good health and CMV-seronegative.

J is TRBJ2-1 and V is TRBV7-9; TRBD2 is a possible D gene (5 bases). This CDR3 has 15 residues. Germline lookup yields CDR1 SEHNR and CDR2 FQNEAQ (reference sequence). V shed 3 bases and J shed 2 bases, with 11 bases lying between them. The CDR3 here is CASSLGGSPYNEQFF. The DNA for the CDR3 is TGTGCCAGCAGCTTGGGCGGGTCCCCCTACAATGAGCAGTTCTTC.

The chain links TRBV7-8 to TRBJ2-6, with 7 bases identical to TRBD1. With V trimmed by 1 base and J by 6 bases, 0 bases remained unmatched. Germline V gene sequence: CDR1 SGHVS, CDR2 FQNEAQ. The CDR3 is made up of 14 amino acids. In DNA, the CDR3 is TGTGCCAGCAGCTTAGAGGGGGCGGCCAACGTCCTGACTTTC. This encodes CASSLEGAANVLTF.

This chain links TRBV7-2 with TRBJ2-5; 9 nucleotides agree with TRBD2. The CDR3 is 14 amino acids. J lost 4 bases, V lost 3 bases, and 3 bases had no gene match. Germline CDR1 is SGHTA and CDR2 is FQGNSA. The CDR3 spells CASSFGLARETQYF. For the CDR3, the DNA is TGTGCCAGCAGCTTCGGACTAGCGAGAGAGACCCAGTACTTC.

The CDR3 DNA follows: TGCGCCAGCAGCCCCGGGACAGGGGGATTTCAGGGTCAGCCCCAGCATTTT. As protein: CASSPGTGGFQGQPQHF. The chain employs TRBV5-1 and TRBJ1-5; TRBD1 aligns across 11 bases. V gave up 4 bases and J gave up 6 bases; unmatched junction bases: 12. Germline V lookup: CDR1 SGHRS, CDR2 YFSETQ. The CDR3 consists of 17 residues.

The chain joins TRBV4-1 to TRBJ2-3; TRBD2 matches 7 bases. This CDR3 is 16 amino acids long. With 4 bases clipped from V and 3 bases from J, the junction kept 10 bases outside the gene matches. The germline CDR1 and CDR2 sequences are MGHRA and YSYEKL. The CDR3 sequence is CASSLGDGRVTDTQYF. In DNA, the CDR3 is TGCGCCAGCAGCCTCGGCGATGGGAGGGTAACAGATACGCAGTATTTT.

The chain couples TRBV4-1 to TRBJ2-1; 7 bases agree with TRBD2. Germline lookup yields CDR1 MGHRA and CDR2 YSYEKL. V trimming: 4 bases; J trimming: 2 bases; junction bases outside the gene matches: 5. This CDR3 region has 15 residues. The CDR3 nucleotides are TGCGCCAGCAGCCGCCCAGCGGGGACCTACAATGAGCAGTTCTTC. It codes for CASSRPAGTYNEQFF.

This rearrangement joins TRBV5-4 to TRBJ2-6; 8 bases fit TRBD1. From germline, CDR1 is SGHNT and CDR2 YYREEE (reference sequence). The CDR3 consists of 15 residues. The V and J ends lost 4 bases and 8 bases, in that order; junction bases with no gene match: 8. The CDR3 bases are TGTGCCAGCAGCATCGGGACAGGCCGCTCCAACGTCCTGACTTTC. Its protein is CASSIGTGRSNVLTF.

This clone was picked up a small number of times. The J gene is TRBJ2-3, the V gene TRBV5-4; D may be TRBD2 (5 bases). The CDR3 length is 13 residues. The V gene lost 0 bases and the J gene lost 3 bases, with 5 bases spanning the gap. Germline lookup yields CDR1 SGHNT and CDR2 YYREEE (reference sequence). The CDR3 loop reads CASSLGGTDTQYF. As DNA, the CDR3 is TGTGCCAGCAGCTTGGGAGGGACAGATACGCAGTATTTT.

The chain couples TRBV5-4 to TRBJ1-2; possible D gene TRBD1, 6 bases. The length of the CDR3 is 15 residues. Germline CDR1 is SGHNT and CDR2 is YYREEE (reference sequence). V was pared by 4 bases and J by 0 bases, with 13 bases between. The CDR3 region is CASSTRDTTNYGYTF. Written as DNA, the CDR3 is TGTGCCAGCAGCACCAGGGACACCACTAACTATGGCTACACCTTC. The full variable domain, in which reference TRBV5-4 and TRBJ1-2 provide the parts outside the CDR3, is ETGVTQSPTHLIKTRGQQVTLRCSSQSGHNTVSWYQQALGQGPQFIFQYYREEENGRGNFPPRFSGLQFPNYSSELNVNALELDDSALYLCASSTRDTTNYGYTFGSGTRLTVV.

This sequence joins TRBV28 and TRBJ2-1; 8 positions match TRBD2. Germline CDR1 and CDR2: MDHEN and SYDVKM. J lost 8 bases, V lost 7 bases, and 10 bases had no gene match. This CDR3 is 14 amino acids long. In DNA, the CDR3 is TGTGCCAGCACCAGAGGAAGCGGGAGCGATGAGCAGTTCTTC. Protein product: CASTRGSGSDEQFF.

This clone was detected only a few times. The J gene is TRBJ1-3, the V gene TRBV6-1, with 10 bases matching TRBD1. The J segment lost 3 bases and the V segment lost 3 bases, leaving 8 bases of the junction unmatched. The germline gives CDR1 MNHNS, CDR2 SASEGT. The CDR3 is 17 amino acids. The CDR3 spells CASSDLGGQGGGNTIYF. The CDR3 coding sequence is TGTGCCAGCAGTGACTTGGGTGGACAGGGGGGTGGAAACACCATATATTTT.

The chain couples TRBV18 to TRBJ2-3; D is possibly TRBD1 (6 bases). The CDR3 has 15 residues. CDR1 and CDR2 from the germline V gene are KGHSH and LQKENI. Deletions cut 4 bases from V and 0 bases from J, with 11 bases between. The CDR3 nucleotides are TGTGCCAGCTCACTGACCGGGACAAGCACAGATACGCAGTATTTT. This encodes CASSLTGTSTDTQYF.

CDR3 coding DNA: TGTGCCAGCAGTGAGGACAGGGCGAGCTCCTACGAGCAGTACTTC. The encoded protein is CASSEDRASSYEQYF. V gene TRBV2 combines with J gene TRBJ2-7; TRBD1 agrees at 8 bases. Germline trimming cut 3 bases from V and 0 bases from J; bases unmatched to any gene: 4. This CDR3 contains 15 residues. Per the germline V gene, CDR1 is SNHLY and CDR2 is FYNNEI.

The V and J genes are TRBV19 and TRBJ2-5, with D maybe TRBD2 (5 bases). Germline CDR1 is LNHDA and CDR2 is SQIVND (reference sequence). This CDR3 is built from 14 residues. V lost 5 bases, J lost 7 bases, and 17 bases lay in between. The CDR3 protein is CASSLRTLGRTQYF. The CDR3 nucleotides read TGTGCCAGTAGTTTAAGGACCTTGGGGAGGACCCAGTACTTC. The entire variable domain, with the rest obtained from reference TRBV19 and TRBJ2-5, is as follows: DGGITQSPKYLFRKEGQNVTLSCEQNLNHDAMYWYRQDPGQGLRLIYYSQIVNDFQKGDIAEGYSVSREKKESFPLTVTSAQKNPTAFYLCASSLRTLGRTQYFGPGTRLLVL.

V and J are TRBV11-2 and TRBJ1-2; 8 bases map to TRBD1. The junction had 4 bases not matched to a gene; V was cut back by 5 bases and J by 8 bases. The CDR3 length is 12 residues. Germline V gene lookup returns CDR1 SGHAT and CDR2 FQNNGV. In nucleotides, the CDR3 is TGTGCCAGCAGCGACCGGGACAGGGGCTACACCTTC. Translating it yields CASSDRDRGYTF.

The chain recombines TRBV6-5 with TRBJ2-3; 9 bases match TRBD2. Germline lookup yields CDR1 MNHEY and CDR2 SVGAGI. This CDR3 spans 15 amino acids. V lost 6 bases to trimming and J lost 4 bases; unmatched junction nucleotides: 8. The DNA of the CDR3 is TGTGCCAGCAGATTGTTAGCGGGAGTATCAGATACGCAGTATTTT. Its protein product is CASRLLAGVSDTQYF.

The J gene is TRBJ1-1, the V gene TRBV7-8; TRBD1 agrees at 7 bases. This CDR3 spans 15 amino acids. Germline V gene lookup returns CDR1 SGHVS and CDR2 FQNEAQ. With 4 bases clipped from V and 0 bases from J, the junction kept 5 bases outside the gene matches. The CDR3 sequence: CASSSQGTVNTEAFF. CDR3 nucleotide sequence: TGTGCCAGCAGCTCGCAAGGGACAGTGAACACTGAAGCTTTCTTT.

The chain couples TRBV28 to TRBJ1-5; D is unclear. The CDR3 extends over 17 amino acids. Germline V gene data show CDR1 as MDHEN and CDR2 as SYDVKM. The V end was cut by 1 base, the J end by 0 bases, with 13 bases between. This CDR3 is CASSLSGGWNSNQPQHF. The CDR3 bases are TGTGCCAGCAGTTTATCGGGAGGGTGGAATAGCAATCAGCCCCAGCATTTT.

The V gene is TRBV5-6, the J gene TRBJ1-2; D call uncertain. The germline V gene has CDR1 SGHDT and CDR2 YYEEEE. V was trimmed by 0 bases and J by 4 bases, leaving 10 bases between them. The CDR3 has 14 amino acids. CDR3 region: CASSLVTAIYGYTF. CDR3 bases: TGTGCCAGCAGCTTGGTCACAGCAATCTATGGCTACACCTTC.

This clone has more than one count but fewer than ten. The chain carries TRBV4-1 and TRBJ1-1, with D hard to call. Germline values: CDR1 MGHRA, CDR2 YSYEKL. V shed 4 bases and J shed 5 bases, with 17 bases lying between them. This CDR3 has 15 amino acids. Here the CDR3 DNA reads TGCGCCAGCAGCCGACCGCCGGAGGTGGGAACTGAAGCTTTCTTT. Amino acids: CASSRPPEVGTEAFF.

This clone was observed once. The chain carries TRBV6-1 and TRBJ1-4; D gene ambiguous. Germline V gene lookup returns CDR1 MNHNS and CDR2 SASEGT. The CDR3 length is 16 residues. V lost 1 base, J lost 7 bases, and 16 bases lay in between. CDR3 residues: CASSEVEGRRREKLFF. CDR3 sequence (DNA): TGTGCCAGCAGTGAAGTAGAAGGGAGGAGGCGTGAAAAACTGTTTTTT.

The rearrangement links TRBV5-1 to TRBJ1-1; D ambiguous. Germline V lookup: CDR1 SGHRS, CDR2 YFSETQ. V was pared by 3 bases and J by 3 bases, with 9 bases between. The CDR3 totals 13 residues. The CDR3 sequence is CASSWAGDTEAFF. For the CDR3, the DNA is TGCGCCAGCAGCTGGGCCGGTGACACTGAAGCTTTCTTT.

The chain carries TRBV4-1 and TRBJ2-1; perhaps TRBD2 as D (6 bases). The CDR3 totals 16 residues. The V gene's germline CDR1 is MGHRA and CDR2 YSYEKL. Trimming removed 4 bases at V and 4 bases at J, with 17 bases between. The CDR3 region is CASSLGLGGDYNEQFF. CDR3 nucleotide sequence: TGCGCCAGCAGCCTTGGACTTGGCGGGGATTACAATGAGCAGTTCTTC.

The chain combines TRBV11-1 with TRBJ1-2, with TRBD1 as a possible D gene (5 bases). This CDR3 contains 13 residues. V was clipped by 4 bases and J by 8 bases, with 14 bases between them. Per germline, CDR1 SGHAT and CDR2 FQDESV (reference sequence). The CDR3 sequence: CASSSRGGYGYTF. As DNA, the CDR3 is TGTGCCAGCAGCTCCCGGGGGGGATACGGCTACACCTTC. The whole variable domain, filled in from reference TRBV11-1 and TRBJ1-2, reads EAEVAQSPRYKITEKSQAVAFWCDPISGHATLYWYRQILGQGPELLVQFQDESVVDDSQLPKDRFSAERLKGVDSTLKIQPAELGDSAMYLCASSSRGGYGYTFGSGTRLTVV.

CDR3 bases: TGTGCCAGCAGCCTCTCCCGGGACTTCGCTAGCACAGATACGCAGTATTTT. Amino acids: CASSLSRDFASTDTQYF. J is TRBJ2-3 and V is TRBV9; the D gene is possibly TRBD2 (6 bases). Germline V gene sequence: CDR1 SGDLS, CDR2 YYNGEE. The CDR3 has 17 residues. V was shortened by 4 bases and J by 0 bases, with 18 bases between the two germline ends.

This sequence joins TRBV4-3 and TRBJ2-3, with 7 bases matching TRBD1. The CDR3 loop spans 14 amino acids. Trimming took 5 bases from V and 3 from J; bases not matched to a gene: 5. Germline V gives CDR1 LGHNA, CDR2 YSLEER. The CDR3 here is CASSSTGPTDTQYF. The CDR3 nucleotides read TGCGCCAGCAGCTCGACAGGGCCAACAGATACGCAGTATTTT.

The rearrangement joins TRBV7-8 to TRBJ1-5; D perhaps matches TRBD1 (5 bases). Germline CDR1 reads SGHVS; CDR2 reads FQNEAQ. The CDR3 covers 16 residues. The germline V and J ends were trimmed by 4 bases and 5 bases, with 18 bases remaining between them. CDR3 sequence (DNA): TGTGCCAGCAGCTCATTGGGGCAGGGAGGGGATCAGCCCCAGCATTTT. Encoded protein: CASSSLGQGGDQPQHF.

This chain joins TRBV27 and TRBJ2-3; 9 bases map to TRBD1. The ends lost 10 bases at V and 2 bases at J; junction bases unmatched: 4. Per the germline V gene, CDR1 is MNHEY and CDR2 is SMNVEV (reference sequence). The CDR3 covers 13 residues. The CDR3 DNA reads as TGTGCCACTCGGACAGGGGACACAGATACGCAGTATTTT. Its protein product is CATRTGDTDTQYF.

The chain uses TRBV5-1 and TRBJ1-1, with 9 bases that match TRBD1. The V segment lost 5 bases and the J segment 3 bases; nucleotides outside the gene matches: 2. From germline, CDR1 is SGHRS and CDR2 YFSETQ. The CDR3 spans 13 residues. This CDR3 reads CASRQGAYTEAFF. CDR3 DNA sequence: TGCGCCAGCAGACAGGGGGCTTACACTGAAGCTTTCTTT.